The T cell receptor beta chain under discussion was sequenced for a study of post-analysis software for immune sequencing data. Study-wide context: The cohort encompassed relapsing-remitting, secondary progressive and progressive-relapsing multiple sclerosis disease courses. Study-level results: Versus controls, multiple sclerosis patients showed significantly lower diversity (normalized Chao1).

Of note for this clonotype: What it recognizes is unknown.

TCR beta libraries were prepared from cDNA with unique molecular identifiers. Researchers reported a few hundred thousand cDNA molecules coming from approximately 1 to 10 million T cells. TCRdb called the PCR reads again in MiXCR, with one record for every CDR3 protein. The data show about 430,000 distinct CDR3 sequences, approximately 37% seen once. This clonotype was obtained from a girl aged 2-10 years with multiple sclerosis. The sample consisted of blood.

CDR3 in amino acids: CASSHTNTEAFF. CDR3 DNA: TGTGCCAGCAGCCACACCAACACTGAAGCTTTCTTT. The V gene is TRBV14, the J gene TRBJ1-1; the D is unclear. The CDR3 spans 12 residues. Trimming took off 3 bases at V and 2 bases at J, with 4 bases between the two ends. The germline V gene has CDR1 SGHDN and CDR2 FVKESK.